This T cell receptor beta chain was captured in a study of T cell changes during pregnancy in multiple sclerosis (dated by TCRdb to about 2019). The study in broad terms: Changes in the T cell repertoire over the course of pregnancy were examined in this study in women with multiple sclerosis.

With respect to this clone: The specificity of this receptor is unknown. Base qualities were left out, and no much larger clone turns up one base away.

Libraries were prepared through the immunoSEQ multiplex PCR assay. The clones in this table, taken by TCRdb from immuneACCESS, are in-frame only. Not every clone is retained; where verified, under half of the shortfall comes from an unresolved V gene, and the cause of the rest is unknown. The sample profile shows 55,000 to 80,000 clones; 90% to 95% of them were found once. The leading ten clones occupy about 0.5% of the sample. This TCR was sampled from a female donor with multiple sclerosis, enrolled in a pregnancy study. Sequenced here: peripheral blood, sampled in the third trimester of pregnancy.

The DNA reads TGTGCCAGCAGTGAAGGGGGGACAGGGACCACTTGGGGCACTGAAGCTTTCTTT. Its translation is CASSEGGTGTTWGTEAFF. In this chain, TRBV6-1 is recombined with TRBJ1-1; the junction holds 9 bases that match TRBD1. Trimming leaves V shorter by 1 base and J shorter by 4 bases, with the junction holding 13 bases beyond the gene matches. The germline V gene specifies MNHNS as CDR1 and SASEGT as CDR2. The CDR3 starts with the cysteine, ends with the phenylalanine, and has 18 residues. The only DNA kept is the CDR3, 54 bases in frame from the first base.